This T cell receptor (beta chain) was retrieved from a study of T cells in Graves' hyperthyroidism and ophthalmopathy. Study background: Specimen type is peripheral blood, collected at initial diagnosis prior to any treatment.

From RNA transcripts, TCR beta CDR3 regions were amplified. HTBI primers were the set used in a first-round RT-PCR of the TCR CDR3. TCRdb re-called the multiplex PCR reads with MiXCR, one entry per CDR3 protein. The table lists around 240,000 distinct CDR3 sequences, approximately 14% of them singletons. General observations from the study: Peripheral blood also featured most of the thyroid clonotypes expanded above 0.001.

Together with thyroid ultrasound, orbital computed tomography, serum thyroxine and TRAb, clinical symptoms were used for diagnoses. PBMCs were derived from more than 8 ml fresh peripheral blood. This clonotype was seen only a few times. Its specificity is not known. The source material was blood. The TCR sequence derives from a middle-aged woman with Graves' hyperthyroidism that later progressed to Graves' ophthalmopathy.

CDR3 coding DNA: TGCGCCAGCAGCCCGTGGACTAGCGGGAGGGAGACCCAGTACTTC. This encodes CASSPWTSGRETQYF. This chain links TRBV5-1 with TRBJ2-5, with 14 bases that match TRBD2. The CDR3 length is 15 residues. CDR1 is SGHRS, CDR2 YFSETQ, per germline. V lost 4 bases, J lost 5 bases, and 4 bases stayed unmatched.